This TCR beta chain was identified during a study of cytomegalovirus exposure and HLA in healthy donors. The CDR3 length is 13 residues. Trimming cost V 0 bases and J 5 bases, with 6 bases left between them. The germline V gene encodes CDR1 SGHDT and CDR2 YYEEEE. Study outcomes and limitations: Immune exposure information comprised only CMV serostatus. There were fewer than 200 TCR beta chains listed as cytomegalovirus-associated.

Concerning this clone: Its specificity is unknown.

It was with 60 Vbeta and 13 Jbeta primers that the PCR ran. Measured with immunoSEQ multiplex PCR; TCRdb has only the in-frame clones, and not every one. The table has some 70,000 clones, approximately 78% seen once. The gene calls are TRBV5-6 and TRBJ2-1, with D possibly being TRBD1 (5 bases). The sequenced sample was PBMCs. The origin of this receptor is a human donor in good health. The CDR3 loop reads CASSLGGDNEQFF. CDR3 sequence (DNA): TGTGCCAGCAGCTTGGGGGGCGACAATGAGCAGTTCTTC.